This is a list of T cell receptor beta chains from one sample in a study of T cell responses to AZD1222 COVID-19 vaccine. TCRdb's copy holds only in-frame clones and misses some; the assay was immunoSEQ multiplex PCR. The sample lists some 170,000 clones, about 87% occurring once. The sequencing here drew on peripheral blood, taken 28 days after the second dose of the MenACWY control vaccine. These receptors all come from an adult who received the MenACWY meningococcal vaccine as a control. Both conserved end residues are part of each CDR3. The D gene is left open where the match is weak. Some rows mark clone size as missing; the rest say once, few, many or name a class of expanded clone.

>TRBV5-6|.|TRBJ1-5|.
TGTGCCAGCACTTCCTCGGGGGGAAATCAGCCCCAGCATTTT
CASTSSGGNQPQHF
>TRBV10-3|few|TRBJ1-2|TRBD1
TGTGCCACTGGGACAGGGAGCTATGGCTACACCTTC
CATGTGSYGYTF
>TRBV29-1|.|TRBJ2-7|.
TGCAGCGCGAGGGACGCCCCCTACGAGCAGTACTTC
CSARDAPYEQYF
>TRBV6-5|.|TRBJ2-2|.
TGTGCCAGCAGTTACCTCTACGGGGAGCTGTTTTTT
CASSYLYGELFF
>TRBV4-2|.|TRBJ2-5|.
TGTGCCAGCAGCCAATTGAGTGGACGGAGCCAAGAGACCCAGTACTTC
CASSQLSGRSQETQYF
>TRBV19|.|TRBJ1-1|.
TGTGCCAGTAGTGGACCCGGGGGGAGTGCCACTGAAGCTTTCTTT
CASSGPGGSATEAFF
>TRBV27|.|TRBJ1-1|.
TGTGCCAGCAGTTCCTTGAGGGGCACTGAAGCTTTCTTT
CASSSLRGTEAFF
>TRBV6-2/TRBV6-3|.|TRBJ1-5|.
TGTGCCAGCAGTTACAACTACAGGGTGTACAATCAGCCCCAGCATTTT
CASSYNYRVYNQPQHF
>TRBV29-1|.|TRBJ1-5|.
TGCAGCGTTAAGCCTACGGGGAGCGGCAATCAGCCCCAGCATTTT
CSVKPTGSGNQPQHF
>TRBV3-1/TRBV3-2|.|TRBJ2-7|.
TGTGCCAGCAGCCAAGAACTAACAGGGTACGAGCAGTACTTC
CASSQELTGYEQYF
>TRBV5-6|.|TRBJ2-7|.
TGTGCCAGCAGCTTTTCTAGTCGGACAGACGAGCAGTACTTC
CASSFSSRTDEQYF
>TRBV28|.|TRBJ1-1|TRBD1
TGTGCCAGCAGACCACAGGGGATGGGAGGTGAAGCTTTCTTT
CASRPQGMGGEAFF
>TRBV28|.|TRBJ1-2|TRBD1
TGTGCCAGCAGTTTATCCGTTACAGGGGGCGCGGACTATGGCTACACCTTC
CASSLSVTGGADYGYTF
>TRBV11-2|.|TRBJ1-1|.
TGTGCCAGCAGCTTAGAATATACTGAAGCTTTCTTT
CASSLEYTEAFF
>TRBV10-3|.|TRBJ2-7|.
TGTGCCATCAGTGAGAATACCGGGACCTTGCCCTACGAGCAGTACTTC
CAISENTGTLPYEQYF
>TRBV28|.|TRBJ2-3|.
TGTGCCAGCAGGGGCCCCGGGAGCACAGATACGCAGTATTTT
CASRGPGSTDTQYF
>TRBV6-5|.|TRBJ2-7|TRBD2
TGTGCCACCTCTTTAGCGGGGACTCCCTACGAGCAGTACTTC
CATSLAGTPYEQYF
>TRBV19|.|TRBJ2-7|.
TGTGCCAGTAGTCCCACAGGACGTAACCTCTACGAGCAGTACTTC
CASSPTGRNLYEQYF
>TRBV4-1|.|TRBJ2-1|TRBD2
TGCGCCACCCCGTTTCTGCTCTTCTCCGGGAGGGTCTCCTACAATGAGCAGTTCTTC
CATPFLLFSGRVSYNEQFF
>TRBV18|.|TRBJ2-7|.
TGTGCCAGCCGCCAATCGGCGGCGAACTACGAGCAGTACTTC
CASRQSAANYEQYF
>TRBV6-5|once|TRBJ2-7|TRBD1
TGTGCCAGCAGTCGGGACAGGACCTACGAGCAGTACTTC
CASSRDRTYEQYF
>TRBV3-1/TRBV3-2|once|TRBJ1-2|TRBD1
TGTGCCAGCAGGCTAGACAGGGACTATGGCTACACCTTC
CASRLDRDYGYTF
>TRBV27|.|TRBJ2-7|TRBD2
TGTGCCAGCAGTTCACCTCGACTAGCGGGAGCCTACGAGCAGTACTTC
CASSSPRLAGAYEQYF
>TRBV30|.|TRBJ1-1|.
TGTGCCTGGTCCGGACAGCTTAACACTGAAGCTTTCTTT
CAWSGQLNTEAFF
>TRBV6-5|.|TRBJ1-5|.
TGTGCGGTATCGGTGAAGGTGGACCAGCCCCAGCATTTT
CAVSVKVDQPQHF
>TRBV6-6|.|TRBJ1-3|.
TGTGCCAGCAGTTACTCGGACGCCACTGCTCGAAACACCATATATTTT
CASSYSDATARNTIYF
>TRBV4-3|.|TRBJ2-7|TRBD2
TGCGCCAGCAGCCAAGGAACTAGCGGGGGCTACGAGCAGTACTTC
CASSQGTSGGYEQYF
>TRBV5-5|.|TRBJ2-1|.
TGTGCCAGCAGGTTGGTAGGGGACAATGAGCAGTTCTTC
CASRLVGDNEQFF
>TRBV5-4|once|TRBJ1-5|.
TGTGCCAGCAGCTTGGGGGCGGGTAGCAATCAGCCCCAGCATTTT
CASSLGAGSNQPQHF
>TRBV3-1/TRBV3-2|once|TRBJ1-2|.
TGTGCCAGCAGCCAAGGTCGGCCCGAGAGGGGCTACACCTTC
CASSQGRPERGYTF
>TRBV5-8|.|TRBJ1-1|TRBD1
TGTGCCAGCAGCCCGGGACAGGGGACCACTGAAGCTTTCTTT
CASSPGQGTTEAFF
>TRBV7-2|.|TRBJ2-7|TRBD2
TGTGCCAGCAGCCCGGTAGCGGGAGGTTTTTACGAGCAGTACTTC
CASSPVAGGFYEQYF
>TRBV27|few|TRBJ1-1|TRBD1
TGTGCCAGCAGTTTATCGGACAGGTATGAGGCTTTCTTT
CASSLSDRYEAFF
>TRBV21-1|.|TRBJ2-5|.
TGTGCCAGCAGGAAACCTGGCCCGCGGGAGTACCAAGAGACCCAGTACTTC
CASRKPGPREYQETQYF
>TRBV29-1|.|TRBJ2-5|TRBD2
TGCAGCGACCGGACTAGCGGGGAGACCCAGTACTTC
CSDRTSGETQYF
>TRBV24-1|.|TRBJ1-2|.
TGTGCCACCAGTCCACGTGGGGAGGATCGTGAGGGCTACACCTTC
CATSPRGEDREGYTF
>TRBV15|.|TRBJ2-1|.
TGTGCCACCAGCGGAGGACTGACTCGTAACAATGAGCAGTTCTTC
CATSGGLTRNNEQFF
>TRBV7-2|.|TRBJ2-2|.
TGTGCCAGCAGCTTAACCAGATACACCGGGGAGCTGTTTTTT
CASSLTRYTGELFF
>TRBV6-2/TRBV6-3|.|TRBJ2-1|TRBD2
TGTGCCAGCAGTTTTAGCGGGCCCTACAATGAGCAGTTCTTC
CASSFSGPYNEQFF
>TRBV18|.|TRBJ2-5|.
TGTGCCAGCTCACCAGGCCAAGAGACCCAGTACTTC
CASSPGQETQYF
>TRBV4-1|.|TRBJ1-4|TRBD1
TGCGCCAGCAGCCAGTACAAACAGGGGTTAGGGGAAAAACTGTTTTTT
CASSQYKQGLGEKLFF
>TRBV6-5|few|TRBJ1-5|.
TGTGCCAGTCTCCTGAATAGCAATCAGCCCCAGCATTTT
CASLLNSNQPQHF
>TRBV6-5|.|TRBJ1-5|.
TGTGCCAGCAGTTACGAGGGGACAAATCAGCCCCAGCATTTT
CASSYEGTNQPQHF
>TRBV4-2|once|TRBJ2-2|.
TGTGCCAGTTCACTCACCCGGACCTCGACCGGGGAGCTGTTTTTT
CASSLTRTSTGELFF
>TRBV9|.|TRBJ1-4|.
TGTGCCAGCAGCATCTCAGGGACCACTAATGAAAAACTGTTTTTT
CASSISGTTNEKLFF
>TRBV3-1/TRBV3-2|.|TRBJ1-6|TRBD1
TGTGCCGGGGGAGGACAGGGAGATTCACCCCTCCACTTT
CAGGGQGDSPLHF
>TRBV28|.|TRBJ1-2|.
TGTGCCAGCAGTCTGCAGGGCGATGGCTACACCTTC
CASSLQGDGYTF
>TRBV18|.|TRBJ2-2|TRBD2
TGTGCCAGCTCACGCGGACTAGCGGGGGTGAACACCGGGGAGCTGTTTTTT
CASSRGLAGVNTGELFF
>TRBV3-1/TRBV3-2|few|TRBJ2-7|TRBD2
TGTGCCAGCAGCCATGAAGTCTTAGCGGGAGGAGGGCAGTACTTC
CASSHEVLAGGGQYF
>TRBV10-1|.|TRBJ1-2|.
TGCGCCAGCAGTGAGGCAGGGCCCTATGGCTACACCTTC
CASSEAGPYGYTF
>TRBV5-1|.|TRBJ2-7|TRBD1
TGCGCCAGCAGCCCTGATGGGACAGGGGGTTCCGAGCAGTACTTC
CASSPDGTGGSEQYF
>TRBV30|few|TRBJ2-2|TRBD2
TGTGCCTGGACCAGACTAGCGGGAGGGTTCGGGGAGCTGTTTTTT
CAWTRLAGGFGELFF
>TRBV27|.|TRBJ2-7|TRBD2
TGTGCCAGCAGTTTTTCACATAGACTAGCGGGAGTCTCCTACGAGCAGTACTTC
CASSFSHRLAGVSYEQYF
>TRBV5-1|few|TRBJ2-7|.
TGCGCCAGCAGCTTGGCGACAGCTCCCTACGAGCAGTACTTC
CASSLATAPYEQYF
>TRBV19|.|TRBJ1-1|.
TGTGCCAGTAGTAGTCGTGGGGGAGTGAGCACTGAAGCTTTCTTT
CASSSRGGVSTEAFF
>TRBV4-1|.|TRBJ1-1|.
TGCGCCAGCAGCCAAGAATCGTTAGGGAGAAACACTGAAGCTTTCTTT
CASSQESLGRNTEAFF
>TRBV27|.|TRBJ1-1|TRBD1
TGTGCCAGCAGTTTTGAGGACAGGGGTATCACTGAAGCTTTCTTT
CASSFEDRGITEAFF
>TRBV7-9|.|TRBJ1-6|.
TGTGCCAGCAGCACTATCCGGGACACCGCTTATAATTCACCCCTCCGCTTT
CASSTIRDTAYNSPLRF